This T cell receptor beta chain was found in a study of identical twins. Study-wide findings and caveats: High-abundance cord blood beta clonotypes had fewer insertions; memory repertoires showed none.

This clonotype came up a few times. The target antigen is unknown. This CDR3 contains 14 residues. The germline V and J ends were trimmed by 0 bases and 0 bases, with 8 bases remaining between them. Germline V CDR1 and CDR2: DFQATT, SNEGSKA (reference sequence). From the 5' RACE reads, TCRdb called clonotypes with MiXCR, one entry per CDR3 protein. Seen here are about 790,000 distinct CDR3 sequences, roughly 20% observed once, and the top ten hold over 10%. The same sample was also used in a study of T cells expressing NK-cell markers. Per that paper: The study found these clonotypes also leading the CD3+CD56-NKG2C+ fraction in a few donors. Whether expanded NKG2C+ T cell clones were HCMV-specific remained unclear.

This receptor was identified in a woman aged 18-35 years in good health. The material sequenced was PBMCs. The chain employs TRBV20-1 and TRBJ2-5, with D maybe TRBD1 (7 bases). The CDR3 here is CSARDRGDQETQYF. DNA for the CDR3: TGCAGTGCTAGAGACAGGGGGGACCAAGAGACCCAGTACTTC.